The present entry profiles one T cell receptor (beta chain) with its context. What it binds is not known. The data are from a study of graft-versus-host responses after intestinal transplantation. The wider study: Each patient got anti-thymocyte globulin induction, then tacrolimus and steroids for around three years. Study-wide results and limits: GvH clones turned up in recipient marrow; some had shown up first in ileum or blood. HvG clone declines early post-transplant were associated with peak circulating GvH levels. Across patients carrying graft-donor T cell macrochimerism, allografts held high graft-versus-host to host-versus-graft clonal ratios.

Data came from immunoSEQ multiplex PCR; TCRdb stores just in-frame clones and leaves some out. The sample contains roughly 120,000 clones, 90% of which appear only once. The CDR3 spans 15 residues. CDR1 MDHEN and CDR2 SYDVKM come from the germline V gene. Trimming at V came to 4 bases and at J to 1 base, leaving 6 bases not matched to a gene. The receptor's source is a human donor who received an intestinal transplant. This rearrangement joins TRBV28 to TRBJ2-5; 7 bases align to TRBD1. The source was unstimulated CD4+ T cells sorted from spleen or lymph node cells, collected before intestinal transplant. CDR3 in amino acids: CASSSLDRTQETQYF. The CDR3 DNA reads TGTGCCAGCAGTTCCTTGGACAGGACCCAAGAGACCCAGTACTTC.